Shown below are 3 T cell receptor beta chains from a single sample sequenced in a study of T cell clonality in common variable immunodeficiency (dated by TCRdb to about 2015). The method behind the library was the immunoSEQ multiplex PCR assay. Sourced from immuneACCESS, this table was stored by TCRdb with only in-frame sequences that have V and J called. A share of the clones is absent; for the studies checked, an unresolved V gene accounts for under half, and the remainder has no known explanation. The sample has around 50,000 clones on record, with no singletons. The ten largest clones capture 1.8% of the sample. The sequencing sample was made of peripheral blood mononuclear cells. All receptors come from a person between 18 and 70 years old in good health.

In this sample, this clone turned up many times. Read coverage stops 3 residues before the CDR3 terminus; the germline J gene supplies the remainder. The sample contains more than one DNA sequence encoding this CDR3. The V call is TRBV6-4, the J call TRBJ1-3; 7 nucleotides agree with TRBD1. V lost 6 bases, J lost 3 bases, and 11 bases stayed unmatched. Germline assignment: CDR1 MRHNA and CDR2 SNTAGT. The CDR3 has 16 amino acids. The CDR3 DNA, read in part, is TGTGCCAGCAGCGGTCCCCTGACAGGGTTTGGAAACACC. Protein: CASSGPLTGFGNT. The whole CDR3 sequence reads CASSGPLTGFGNTIYF.

This clone was recorded at least ten times. The sequence runs out 3 residues before the end of the CDR3; the remainder is reconstructed from the germline J gene. This chain joins TRBV20-1 and TRBJ1-2; TRBD1 agrees at 8 bases. CDR1 and CDR2 (germline): DFQATT, SNEGSKA (reference sequence). Unmatched junction bases numbered 17, after V lost 5 bases and J lost 6 bases. CDR3 size: 16 residues. The CDR3 loop is CSAPKGRAGGGDGYTF. The sequenced CDR3 bases are TGCAGTGCTCCAAAAGGCCGGGCAGGGGGCGGGGATGGC.

This clone was recorded at least ten times. The CDR3 end falls 3 residues outside the read, so it is completed with the germline J gene. The gene calls are TRBV14 and TRBJ1-4; D not resolved. CDR3 length: 13 amino acids. Germline values: CDR1 SGHDN, CDR2 FVKESK. This CDR3 is CASSQDSNSPLFF. The CDR3 DNA, read in part, is TGTGCCAGCAGCCAAGATAGTAATTCACCA.